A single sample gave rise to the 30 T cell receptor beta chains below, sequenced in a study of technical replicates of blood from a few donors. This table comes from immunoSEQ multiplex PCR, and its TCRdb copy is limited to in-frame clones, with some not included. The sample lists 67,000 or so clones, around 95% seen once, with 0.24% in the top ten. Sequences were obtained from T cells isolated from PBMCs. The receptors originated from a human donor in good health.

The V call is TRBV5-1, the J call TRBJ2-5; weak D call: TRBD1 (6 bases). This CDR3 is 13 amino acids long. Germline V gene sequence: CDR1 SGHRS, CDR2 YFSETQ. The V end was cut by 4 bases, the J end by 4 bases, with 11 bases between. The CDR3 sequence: CASSLRGGETQYF. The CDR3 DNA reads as TGCGCCAGCAGCCTAAGAGGGGGAGAGACCCAGTACTTC.

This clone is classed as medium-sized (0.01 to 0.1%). DNA of the CDR3: TGTGCCAGCAGTTACTCTTGGGGACAGGGGTACGAGCAGTACTTC. This encodes CASSYSWGQGYEQYF. V and J are TRBV6-5 and TRBJ2-7; 10 bases agree with TRBD1. The CDR3 consists of 15 residues. Trimming took 0 bases from V and 4 from J; bases not matched to a gene: 3. Germline V gene data show CDR1 as MNHEY and CDR2 as SVGAGI.

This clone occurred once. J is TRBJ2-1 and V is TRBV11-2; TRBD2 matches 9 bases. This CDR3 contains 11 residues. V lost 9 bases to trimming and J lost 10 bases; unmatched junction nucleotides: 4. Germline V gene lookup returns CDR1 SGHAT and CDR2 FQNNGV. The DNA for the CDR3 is TGTGCCAGTAAAGCGGGGGGCGAGCAGTTCTTC. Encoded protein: CASKAGGEQFF.

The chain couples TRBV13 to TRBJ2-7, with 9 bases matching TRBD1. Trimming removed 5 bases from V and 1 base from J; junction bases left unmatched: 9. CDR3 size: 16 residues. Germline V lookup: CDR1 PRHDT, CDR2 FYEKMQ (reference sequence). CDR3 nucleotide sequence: TGTGCCAGCAGCCCAATTCGACAGGGGGGGTCCTACGAGCAGTACTTC. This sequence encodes CASSPIRQGGSYEQYF.

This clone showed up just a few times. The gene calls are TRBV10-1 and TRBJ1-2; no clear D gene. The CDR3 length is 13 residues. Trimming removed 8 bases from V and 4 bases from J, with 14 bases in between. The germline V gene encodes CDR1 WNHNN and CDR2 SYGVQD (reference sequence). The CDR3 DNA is TGCGCCAGCCGAAGGGTAGGGAGCTATGGCTACACCTTC. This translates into CASRRVGSYGYTF.

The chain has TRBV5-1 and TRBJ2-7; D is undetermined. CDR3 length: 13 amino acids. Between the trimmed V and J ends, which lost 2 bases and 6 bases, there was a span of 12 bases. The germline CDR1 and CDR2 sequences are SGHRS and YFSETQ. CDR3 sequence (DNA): TGCGCCAGCAGCTTTTCCCCCGTCCTCGAGCAGTACTTC. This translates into CASSFSPVLEQYF.

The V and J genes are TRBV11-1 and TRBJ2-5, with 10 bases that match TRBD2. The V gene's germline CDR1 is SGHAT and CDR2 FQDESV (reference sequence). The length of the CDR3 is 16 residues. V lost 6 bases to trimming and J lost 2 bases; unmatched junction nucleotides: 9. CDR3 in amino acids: CASSSDVTSGQETQYF. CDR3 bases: TGTGCCAGCAGTTCCGACGTGACTAGCGGGCAAGAGACCCAGTACTTC. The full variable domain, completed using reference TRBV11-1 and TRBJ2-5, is EAEVAQSPRYKITEKSQAVAFWCDPISGHATLYWYRQILGQGPELLVQFQDESVVDDSQLPKDRFSAERLKGVDSTLKIQPAELGDSAMYLCASSSDVTSGQETQYFGPGTRLLVL.

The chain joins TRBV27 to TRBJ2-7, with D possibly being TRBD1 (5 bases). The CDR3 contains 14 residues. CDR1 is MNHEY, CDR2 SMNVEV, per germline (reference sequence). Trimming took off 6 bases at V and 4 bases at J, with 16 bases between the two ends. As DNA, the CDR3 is TGTGCCAGCAGCCTAAGGGGCAAAGCGTACGAGCAGTACTTC. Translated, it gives CASSLRGKAYEQYF.

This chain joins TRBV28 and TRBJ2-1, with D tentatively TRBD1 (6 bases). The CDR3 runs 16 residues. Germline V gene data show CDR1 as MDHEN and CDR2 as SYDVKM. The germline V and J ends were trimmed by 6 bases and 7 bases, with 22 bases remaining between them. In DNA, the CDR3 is TGTGCCAGCAGATCCCAAACAGGGAAAATACCTAATGAGCAGTTCTTC. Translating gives CASRSQTGKIPNEQFF.

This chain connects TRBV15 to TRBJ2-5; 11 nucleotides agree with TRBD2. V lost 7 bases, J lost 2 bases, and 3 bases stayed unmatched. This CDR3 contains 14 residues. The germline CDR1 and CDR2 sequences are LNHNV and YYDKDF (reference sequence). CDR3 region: CATTGTSGQETQYF. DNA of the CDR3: TGTGCCACCACCGGGACTAGCGGTCAAGAGACCCAGTACTTC.

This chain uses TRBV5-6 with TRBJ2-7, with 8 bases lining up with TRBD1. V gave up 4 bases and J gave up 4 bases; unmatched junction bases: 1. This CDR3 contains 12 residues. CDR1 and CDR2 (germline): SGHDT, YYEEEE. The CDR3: CASSGQGYEQYF. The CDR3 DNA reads TGTGCCAGCAGCGGACAGGGTTACGAGCAGTACTTC.

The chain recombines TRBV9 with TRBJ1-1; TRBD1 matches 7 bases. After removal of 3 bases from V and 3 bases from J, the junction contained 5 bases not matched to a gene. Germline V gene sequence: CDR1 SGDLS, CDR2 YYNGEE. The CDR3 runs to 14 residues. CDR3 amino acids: CASSDPTGDTEAFF. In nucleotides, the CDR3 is TGTGCCAGCAGCGATCCAACAGGGGACACTGAAGCTTTCTTT.

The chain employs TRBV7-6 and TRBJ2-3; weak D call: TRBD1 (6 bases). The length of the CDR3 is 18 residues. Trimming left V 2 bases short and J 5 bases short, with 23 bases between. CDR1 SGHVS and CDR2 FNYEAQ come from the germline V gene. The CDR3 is CASSLLVRGSRFKDTQYF. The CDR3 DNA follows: TGTGCCAGCAGCTTACTGGTGAGGGGGTCGCGATTCAAAGATACGCAGTATTTT.

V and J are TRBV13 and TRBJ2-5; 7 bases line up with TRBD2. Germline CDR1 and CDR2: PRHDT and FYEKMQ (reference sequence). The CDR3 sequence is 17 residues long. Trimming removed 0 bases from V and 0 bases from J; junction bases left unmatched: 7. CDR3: CASSLGLGGSYQETQYF. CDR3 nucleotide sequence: TGTGCCAGCAGCTTAGGCCTGGGCGGGAGCTACCAAGAGACCCAGTACTTC.

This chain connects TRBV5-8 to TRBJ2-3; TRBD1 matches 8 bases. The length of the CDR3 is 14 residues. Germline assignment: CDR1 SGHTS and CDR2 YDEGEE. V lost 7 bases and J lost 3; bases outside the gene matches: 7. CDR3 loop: CASSLTGVTDTQYF. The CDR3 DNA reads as TGTGCCAGCTCTCTGACAGGGGTTACAGATACGCAGTATTTT.

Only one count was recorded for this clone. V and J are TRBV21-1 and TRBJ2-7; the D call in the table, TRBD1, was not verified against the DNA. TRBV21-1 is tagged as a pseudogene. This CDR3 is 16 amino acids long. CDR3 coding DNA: TGTGCCAGCAGTAAAACACAGGGGGATAGGACCTACGAGCAGTACTTC. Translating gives CASSKTQGDRTYEQYF.

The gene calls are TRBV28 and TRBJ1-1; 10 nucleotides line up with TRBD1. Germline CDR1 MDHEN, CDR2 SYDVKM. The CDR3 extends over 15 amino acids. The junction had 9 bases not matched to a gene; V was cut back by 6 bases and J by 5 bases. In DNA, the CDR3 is TGTGCCAGCAGCTTTAGGGGACAGGGGTTTACTGAAGCTTTCTTT. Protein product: CASSFRGQGFTEAFF.

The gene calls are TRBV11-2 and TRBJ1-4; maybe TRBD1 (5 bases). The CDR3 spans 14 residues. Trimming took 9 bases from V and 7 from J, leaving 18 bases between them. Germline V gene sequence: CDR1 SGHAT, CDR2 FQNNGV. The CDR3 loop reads CASTAIKRGEKLFF. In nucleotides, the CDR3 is TGTGCCAGTACAGCTATCAAAAGGGGTGAAAAACTGTTTTTT.

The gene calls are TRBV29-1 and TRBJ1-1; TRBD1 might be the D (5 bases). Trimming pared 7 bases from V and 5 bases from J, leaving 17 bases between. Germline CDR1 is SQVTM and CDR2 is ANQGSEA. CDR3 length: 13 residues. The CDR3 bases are TGCAGCGACAGCCTGGGGCGTGGAACTGAAGCTTTCTTT. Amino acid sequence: CSDSLGRGTEAFF.

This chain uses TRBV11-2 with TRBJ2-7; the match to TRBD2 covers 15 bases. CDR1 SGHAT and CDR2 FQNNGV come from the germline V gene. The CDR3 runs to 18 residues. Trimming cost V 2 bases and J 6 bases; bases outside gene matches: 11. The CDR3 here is CASSLFRFGLAGGPEQYF. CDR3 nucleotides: TGTGCCAGCAGCTTATTCCGGTTCGGACTAGCGGGAGGGCCCGAGCAGTACTTC.

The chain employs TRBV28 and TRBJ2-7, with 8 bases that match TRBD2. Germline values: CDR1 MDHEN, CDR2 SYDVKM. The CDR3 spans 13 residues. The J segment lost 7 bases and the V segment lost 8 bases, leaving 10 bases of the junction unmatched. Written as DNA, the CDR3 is TGTGCCAGCCGCCCCCGAGCGGGAGTTGAGCAGTACTTC. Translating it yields CASRPRAGVEQYF.

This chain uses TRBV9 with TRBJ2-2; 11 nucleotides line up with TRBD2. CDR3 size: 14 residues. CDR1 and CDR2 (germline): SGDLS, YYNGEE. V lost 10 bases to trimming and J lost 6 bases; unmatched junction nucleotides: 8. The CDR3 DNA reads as TGTGCCGGAAGTAGCGGGGGGGCGGCCGGGGAGCTGTTTTTT. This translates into CAGSSGGAAGELFF.

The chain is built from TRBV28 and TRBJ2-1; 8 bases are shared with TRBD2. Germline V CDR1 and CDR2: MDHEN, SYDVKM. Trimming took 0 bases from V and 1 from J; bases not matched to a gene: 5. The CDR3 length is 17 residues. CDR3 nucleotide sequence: TGTGCCAGCAGTTTATGGGCGGGAGGTGGTTCCTACAATGAGCAGTTCTTC. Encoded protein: CASSLWAGGGSYNEQFF.

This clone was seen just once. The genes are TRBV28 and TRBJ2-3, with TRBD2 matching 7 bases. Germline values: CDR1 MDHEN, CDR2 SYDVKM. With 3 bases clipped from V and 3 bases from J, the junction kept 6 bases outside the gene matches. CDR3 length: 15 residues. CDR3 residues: CASSFGGGSTDTQYF. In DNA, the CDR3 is TGTGCCAGCAGTTTCGGAGGCGGGAGTACAGATACGCAGTATTTT.

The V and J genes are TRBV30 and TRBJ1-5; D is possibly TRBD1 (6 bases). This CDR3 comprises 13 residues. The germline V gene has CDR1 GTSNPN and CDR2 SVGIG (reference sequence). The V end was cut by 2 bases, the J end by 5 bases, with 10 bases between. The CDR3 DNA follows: TGTGCCTGGAGTTCGGGGGGCGATCAGCCCCAGCATTTT. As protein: CAWSSGGDQPQHF.

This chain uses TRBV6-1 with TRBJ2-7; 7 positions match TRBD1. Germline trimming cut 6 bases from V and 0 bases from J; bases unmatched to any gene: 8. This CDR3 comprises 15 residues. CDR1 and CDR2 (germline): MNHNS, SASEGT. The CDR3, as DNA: TGTGCCAGCAGGAAACTCGGACAGGTCTCCTACGAGCAGTACTTC. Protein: CASRKLGQVSYEQYF.

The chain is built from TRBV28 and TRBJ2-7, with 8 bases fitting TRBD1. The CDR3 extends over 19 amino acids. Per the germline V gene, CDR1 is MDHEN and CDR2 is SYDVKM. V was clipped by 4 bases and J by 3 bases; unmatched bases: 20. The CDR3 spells CASSYVLQVQGARDYEQYF. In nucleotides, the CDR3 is TGTGCCAGCAGTTACGTTTTACAGGTCCAGGGGGCGAGAGACTACGAGCAGTACTTC.

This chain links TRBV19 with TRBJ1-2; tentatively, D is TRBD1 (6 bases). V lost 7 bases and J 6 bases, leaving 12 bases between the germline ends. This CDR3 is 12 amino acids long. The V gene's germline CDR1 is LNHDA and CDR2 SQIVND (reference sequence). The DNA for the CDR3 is TGTGCCAGTAACACAGGGCTGGATGGCTACACCTTC. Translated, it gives CASNTGLDGYTF.

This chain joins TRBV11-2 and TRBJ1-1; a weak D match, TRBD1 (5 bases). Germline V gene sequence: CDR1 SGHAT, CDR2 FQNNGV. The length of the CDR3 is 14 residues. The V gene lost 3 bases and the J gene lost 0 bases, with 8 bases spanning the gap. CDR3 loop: CASSFQGMNTEAFF. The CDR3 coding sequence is TGTGCCAGCAGCTTTCAGGGTATGAACACTGAAGCTTTCTTT.

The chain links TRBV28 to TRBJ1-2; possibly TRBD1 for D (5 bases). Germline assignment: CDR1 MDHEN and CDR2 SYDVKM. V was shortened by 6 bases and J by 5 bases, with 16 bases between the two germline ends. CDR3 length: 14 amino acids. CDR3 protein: CASSLGGSTYGYTF. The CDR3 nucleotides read TGTGCCAGCAGCCTGGGGGGGTCGACTTATGGCTACACCTTC.